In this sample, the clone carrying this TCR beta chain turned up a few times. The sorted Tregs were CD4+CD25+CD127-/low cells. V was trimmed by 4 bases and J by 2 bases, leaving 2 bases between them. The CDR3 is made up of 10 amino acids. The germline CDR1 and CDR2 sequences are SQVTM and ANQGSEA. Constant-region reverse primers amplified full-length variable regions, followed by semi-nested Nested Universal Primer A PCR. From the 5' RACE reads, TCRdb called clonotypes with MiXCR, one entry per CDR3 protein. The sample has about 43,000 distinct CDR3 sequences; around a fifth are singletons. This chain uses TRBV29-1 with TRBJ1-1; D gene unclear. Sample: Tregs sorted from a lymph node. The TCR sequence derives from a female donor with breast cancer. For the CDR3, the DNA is TGCAGCGTTGGTAACACTGAAGCTTTCTTT. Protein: CSVGNTEAFF.